This section outlines one T cell receptor (beta chain) sequence together with its context. Its target is not known. This entry belongs to a study of cytomegalovirus exposure and HLA in healthy donors. Points from the study as a whole: There were a few CMV-associated chains whose specificity for CMV antigens was confirmed in vitro.

Primers for the PCR totalled 60 Vbeta and 13 Jbeta. Method: immunoSEQ multiplex PCR; TCRdb's copy keeps in-frame clones and lacks some. The sample has 150,000 to 200,000 clones, around 85% seen once. The material sequenced was PBMCs. This receptor was obtained from a man between 45 and 60 years old in good health and CMV-seronegative.

The chain's CDR3 is CASSSVGGGANEQFF. The CDR3 coding sequence is TGCGCCAGCAGCTCCGTTGGTGGGGGGGCCAATGAGCAGTTCTTC. This chain links TRBV5-1 with TRBJ2-1; D possibly corresponds to TRBD2 (7 bases). This CDR3 has 15 amino acids. CDR1 SGHRS and CDR2 YFSETQ come from the germline V gene. Trimming left V 3 bases short and J 6 bases short, with 16 bases between.